The 23 T cell receptor beta chains reported below all come from one sample, sequenced in a study of cytomegalovirus exposure and HLA in healthy donors. The PCR ran on 60 Vbeta and 13 Jbeta primers. This table comes from immunoSEQ multiplex PCR, and its TCRdb copy is limited to in-frame clones, with some not included. The sample carries about 87,000 clones, over 65% recorded once. The sample comprised PBMCs. The source is a man between 25 and 39 years old in good health and CMV-seropositive.

The table lists this clone with a few counts. The chain combines TRBV7-9 with TRBJ2-5; D might be TRBD2 (6 bases). The CDR3 extends over 15 amino acids. Trimming took 7 bases from V and 2 from J, leaving 17 bases between them. Germline CDR1 SEHNR, CDR2 FQNEAQ (reference sequence). The CDR3 loop reads CASNFGGLIQETQYF. The CDR3 nucleotides are TGTGCCAGCAATTTTGGGGGACTTATACAAGAGACCCAGTACTTC. Full variable domain (outside the CDR3, taken from reference TRBV7-9 and TRBJ2-5): DTGVSQNPRHKITKRGQNVTFRCDPISEHNRLYWYRQTLGQGPEFLTYFQNEAQLEKSRLLSDRFSAERPKGSFSTLEIQRTEQGDSAMYLCASNFGGLIQETQYFGPGTRLLVL.

V usage is TRBV5-1 and J usage is TRBJ1-2; 8 positions match TRBD1. With V trimmed by 1 base and J by 6 bases, 11 bases remained unmatched. Looked up from germline, CDR1 is SGHRS and CDR2 is YFSETQ. This CDR3 has 16 residues. CDR3 region: CASSLSSGGRSHGYTF. The CDR3 nucleotides read TGCGCCAGCAGCTTGAGCTCAGGGGGCAGATCACATGGCTACACCTTC.

This chain uses TRBV5-1 with TRBJ1-5, with TRBD1 matching over 11 bases. The CDR3 is 15 residues long. J was trimmed by 6 bases and V by 4 bases; bases with no gene match: 6. Germline CDR1 SGHRS, CDR2 YFSETQ. The DNA of the CDR3 is TGCGCCAGCAGCCGCTCCGGGACAGGGGGTCAGCCCCAGCATTTT. Encoded protein: CASSRSGTGGQPQHF.

In regard to this clone: The junction and the germline gene differ at one end; a read error may be behind it. The chain has TRBV5-6 and TRBJ1-5; 8 nucleotides align to TRBD1. CDR3 length: 15 amino acids. CDR1 and CDR2 (germline): SGHDT, YYEEEE. The CDR3 reads CASSPQGASNQLQNF. The CDR3 nucleotides read TGTGCCAGCAGTCCTCAGGGGGCAAGCAATCAGCTCCAGAATTTT.

This clone was observed a handful of times. This chain joins TRBV29-1 and TRBJ2-2; 7 bases are a match to TRBD1. CDR1 SQVTM and CDR2 ANQGSEA come from the germline V gene. With V trimmed by 7 bases and J by 0 bases, 5 bases remained unmatched. This CDR3 region has 14 residues. The CDR3 bases are TGCAGCGCGGGACAGTTCGCGAACACCGGGGAGCTGTTTTTT. It translates to CSAGQFANTGELFF.

A note on this clone: This sample includes further DNA sequences coding for the same CDR3. This chain joins TRBV28 and TRBJ2-5; tentatively, D is TRBD1 (6 bases). CDR1 is MDHEN, CDR2 SYDVKM, per germline. This CDR3 has 14 residues. With 2 bases removed from V and 1 base from J, the gap between germline ends came to 8 bases. The CDR3 DNA sequence: TGTGCCAGCAGTTTAGGGGGCAGCCAAGAGACCCAGTACTTC. Its protein product is CASSLGGSQETQYF.

A single count supports this clone. The J gene is TRBJ2-2, the V gene TRBV19; D might be TRBD1 (6 bases). Per germline, CDR1 LNHDA and CDR2 SQIVND (reference sequence). CDR3 length: 14 residues. The ends were cut back, 10 bases at V and 5 bases at J, with 17 bases in the middle. The CDR3 loop is CATTGPGKTGELFF. The CDR3 DNA is TGTGCCACGACAGGACCCGGTAAAACCGGGGAGCTGTTTTTT.

As to this clone: At one of its ends the junction is not consistent with the germline gene, which may arise from a read error. The genes are TRBV18 and TRBJ1-5; D is ambiguous. Germline loops: CDR1 KGHSH, CDR2 LQKENI. The CDR3 covers 15 residues. CDR3 in amino acids: CASSPQRGSNQPQHF. In DNA form, the CDR3 reads TGTGCCAGCTCCCCACAACGGGGATCTAATCAGCCCCAGCATTTT.

V usage is TRBV6-1 and J usage is TRBJ1-5; D perhaps matches TRBD1 (5 bases). CDR3 length equals 15 residues. V was clipped by 5 bases and J by 0 bases, with 11 bases between them. Looked up from germline, CDR1 is MNHNS and CDR2 is SASEGT. This chain's CDR3 is CASSWAGNSNQPQHF. The CDR3 DNA reads as TGTGCCAGCAGTTGGGCAGGGAATAGCAATCAGCCCCAGCATTTT.

Only a few counts were recorded for this clone. The chain links TRBV6-1 to TRBJ2-3; TRBD2 matches 7 bases. This CDR3 has 13 residues. V dropped 5 bases and J dropped 3; count of bases not matched to a gene: 2. Germline-derived CDR1 and CDR2 are MNHNS and SASEGT. CDR3 nucleotides: TGTGCCAGCAGTTCTAGCGGTACAGATACGCAGTATTTT. It codes for CASSSSGTDTQYF.

The chain couples TRBV27 to TRBJ2-7; D perhaps matches TRBD2 (6 bases). V lost 0 bases to trimming and J lost 12 bases, with 12 bases between them. Germline values: CDR1 MNHEY, CDR2 SMNVEV (reference sequence). The CDR3 covers 12 residues. In DNA form, the CDR3 reads TGTGCCAGCAGTTTATCACGGACTACCCTGTACTTC. It encodes CASSLSRTTLYF.

The chain uses TRBV4-3 and TRBJ2-1, with a tentative D call TRBD2 (5 bases). Germline CDR1 is LGHNA and CDR2 is YSLEER. The CDR3 sequence is 17 residues long. V was trimmed by 0 bases and J by 1 base, leaving 13 bases between them. CDR3 DNA sequence: TGCGCCAGCAGCCAAGATCCTTTAAGCGGATCCTACAATGAGCAGTTCTTC. It yields the protein CASSQDPLSGSYNEQFF.

This clone was seen a single time. J is TRBJ2-2 and V is TRBV27; D is unclear. Germline V gene data show CDR1 as MNHEY and CDR2 as SMNVEV (reference sequence). CDR3 length equals 13 residues. V lost 3 bases to trimming and J lost 5 bases, with 7 bases between them. CDR3 nucleotide sequence: TGTGCCAGCAGTTTGGTCGCGACCGGGGAGCTGTTTTTT. Its translation is CASSLVATGELFF.

The chain joins TRBV19 to TRBJ1-1, with a tentative D call TRBD1 (6 bases). This CDR3 contains 18 residues. Trimming cost V 3 bases and J 4 bases, with 24 bases left between them. CDR1 LNHDA and CDR2 SQIVND come from the germline V gene (reference sequence). The CDR3 region is CASSIQASGEGVLTEAFF. The CDR3 coding sequence is TGTGCCAGTAGTATCCAAGCCTCAGGGGAGGGGGTACTCACTGAAGCTTTCTTT.

CDR3 sequence: CASSLGTVYSNQPQHF. The CDR3 nucleotides are TGTGCCAGCAGCTTGGGGACAGTCTATAGCAATCAGCCCCAGCATTTT. This chain links TRBV7-9 with TRBJ1-5, with 7 bases fitting TRBD1. This CDR3 contains 16 residues. Germline lookup yields CDR1 SEHNR and CDR2 FQNEAQ (reference sequence). J lost 0 bases, V lost 3 bases, and 5 bases had no gene match.

This chain connects TRBV19 to TRBJ1-1, with 8 nucleotides matching TRBD1. Trimming removed 5 bases from V and 8 bases from J; junction bases left unmatched: 10. Looked up from germline, CDR1 is LNHDA and CDR2 is SQIVND (reference sequence). The CDR3 length is 14 residues. The CDR3 protein is CASSARDRSWEAFF. CDR3 in DNA: TGTGCCAGTAGTGCCCGGGACAGGAGTTGGGAAGCTTTCTTT.

This clone was seen a single time. The chain couples TRBV7-9 to TRBJ1-2, with unresolved D. V was pared by 5 bases and J by 3 bases, with 13 bases between. Per germline, CDR1 SEHNR and CDR2 FQNEAQ (reference sequence). The CDR3 runs 14 residues. The CDR3 spells CASSPGVMDYGYTF. The CDR3 DNA follows: TGTGCCAGCAGCCCCGGGGTGATGGACTATGGCTACACCTTC. Full variable domain (outside the CDR3, taken from reference TRBV7-9 and TRBJ1-2): DTGVSQNPRHKITKRGQNVTFRCDPISEHNRLYWYRQTLGQGPEFLTYFQNEAQLEKSRLLSDRFSAERPKGSFSTLEIQRTEQGDSAMYLCASSPGVMDYGYTFGSGTRLTVV.

The V gene is TRBV10-1, the J gene TRBJ1-1, with D tentatively TRBD1 (5 bases). Trimming shortened V by 0 bases and J by 5 bases, and 7 bases separated the two germline ends. CDR1 is WNHNN and CDR2 is SYGVQD in the germline V gene (reference sequence). CDR3 length: 13 residues. The CDR3 region has the DNA TGCGCCAGCAGTGAGTCGGGGGGGACTGAAGCTTTCTTT. It encodes CASSESGGTEAFF.

This rearrangement joins TRBV19 to TRBJ2-7; D is unresolved. V was clipped by 4 bases and J by 5 bases, with 6 bases between them. The CDR3 runs to 11 residues. From germline, CDR1 is LNHDA and CDR2 SQIVND (reference sequence). The CDR3 loop is CASSTSDEQYF. The CDR3 bases are TGTGCCAGTAGTACCTCTGACGAGCAGTACTTC.

J is TRBJ2-7 and V is TRBV28; a weak D match, TRBD2 (6 bases). The CDR3 spans 14 residues. Germline CDR1 reads MDHEN; CDR2 reads SYDVKM. With 6 bases removed from V and 3 bases from J, the gap between germline ends came to 15 bases. The CDR3: CASSRPGRNYEQYF. The CDR3 DNA reads TGTGCCAGCAGCCGGCCCGGGAGAAACTACGAGCAGTACTTC.

This clone was seen at least ten times. The chain employs TRBV10-3 and TRBJ1-2; possibly TRBD1 for D (6 bases). V was pared by 3 bases and J by 4 bases, with 18 bases between. The length of the CDR3 is 16 residues. From germline, CDR1 is ENHRY and CDR2 SYGVKD. The CDR3 reads CAISDLGKGGAYGYTF. The CDR3 DNA sequence: TGTGCCATCAGTGACTTGGGTAAAGGGGGAGCCTATGGCTACACCTTC.

The chain uses TRBV18 and TRBJ1-5; TRBD1 might be the D (6 bases). CDR1 is KGHSH and CDR2 is LQKENI in the germline V gene. This CDR3 has 16 residues. V was shortened by 4 bases and J by 4 bases, with 17 bases between the two germline ends. The CDR3 spells CASSQRGQNLNQPQHF. Written as DNA, the CDR3 is TGTGCCAGCTCACAACGGGGACAAAACTTAAATCAGCCCCAGCATTTT.

This clone came up once. This rearrangement joins TRBV2 to TRBJ2-3, with TRBD2 matching 9 bases. V lost 6 bases, J lost 0 bases, and 4 bases stayed unmatched. The germline gives CDR1 SNHLY, CDR2 FYNNEI. This CDR3 has 15 amino acids. CDR3: CASSGGGESTDTQYF. In DNA form, the CDR3 reads TGTGCCAGCAGCGGCGGGGGGGAGAGCACAGATACGCAGTATTTT.